Shown below are 5 T cell receptor beta chains from a single sample sequenced in a study of cytomegalovirus exposure and HLA in healthy donors. Amplification used 60 Vbeta primers and 13 Jbeta primers. Data came from immunoSEQ multiplex PCR; TCRdb stores just in-frame clones and leaves some out. This table holds more than 95,000 clones, over 60% found once. Sequences were obtained from PBMCs. The receptors were gathered from a young woman in good health and CMV-seropositive.

The chain carries TRBV27 and TRBJ1-1, with 7 bases fitting TRBD1. V gave up 3 bases and J gave up 5 bases; unmatched junction bases: 6. Germline CDR1 is MNHEY and CDR2 is SMNVEV (reference sequence). The CDR3 sequence is 14 residues long. CDR3 in amino acids: CASSFTGVWTEAFF. In DNA form, the CDR3 reads TGTGCCAGCAGTTTCACAGGGGTATGGACTGAAGCTTTCTTT.

The chain has TRBV18 and TRBJ2-7, with 7 bases that match TRBD1. The germline V gene encodes CDR1 KGHSH and CDR2 LQKENI. The CDR3 is made up of 15 amino acids. Trimming cost V 3 bases and J 4 bases; bases outside gene matches: 9. The CDR3 DNA reads as TGTGCCAGCTCACCGGGGACAGTCAGCTCTTACGAGCAGTACTTC. This gives the protein CASSPGTVSSYEQYF. The complete variable domain, with remaining parts taken from reference TRBV18 and TRBJ2-7, reads NAGVMQNPRHLVRRRGQEARLRCSPMKGHSHVYWYRQLPEEGLKFMVYLQKENIIDESGMPKERFSAEFPKEGPSILRIQQVVRGDSAAYFCASSPGTVSSYEQYFGPGTRLTVT.

In the case of this clone: One end of the junction fails to match germline, which may point to a read error. This chain links TRBV7-8 with TRBJ1-2, with 7 bases identical to TRBD1. Germline V gene lookup returns CDR1 SGHVS and CDR2 FQNEAQ. The CDR3 is 14 amino acids. The CDR3 sequence is CASGLGTEAYGYTF. CDR3 coding DNA: TGTGCCAGCGGCTTAGGGACAGAAGCTTATGGCTACACCTTC.

The chain employs TRBV19 and TRBJ2-2, with D possibly TRBD1 on 6 matching bases. The germline V gene encodes CDR1 LNHDA and CDR2 SQIVND (reference sequence). The germline V and J ends were trimmed by 3 bases and 2 bases, with 7 bases remaining between them. The CDR3 has 14 amino acids. The DNA for the CDR3 is TGTGCCAGTAGTATGACAGGCAACACCGGGGAGCTGTTTTTT. Its protein product is CASSMTGNTGELFF.

The chain uses TRBV6-5 and TRBJ1-2; 7 bases align to TRBD1. CDR3 length equals 16 residues. V gave up 0 bases and J gave up 4 bases; unmatched junction bases: 8. Germline CDR1 is MNHEY and CDR2 is SVGAGI. CDR3 sequence reads: CASSYSETGSIYGYTF. CDR3 nucleotides: TGTGCCAGCAGTTACTCGGAGACAGGGTCAATCTATGGCTACACCTTC.